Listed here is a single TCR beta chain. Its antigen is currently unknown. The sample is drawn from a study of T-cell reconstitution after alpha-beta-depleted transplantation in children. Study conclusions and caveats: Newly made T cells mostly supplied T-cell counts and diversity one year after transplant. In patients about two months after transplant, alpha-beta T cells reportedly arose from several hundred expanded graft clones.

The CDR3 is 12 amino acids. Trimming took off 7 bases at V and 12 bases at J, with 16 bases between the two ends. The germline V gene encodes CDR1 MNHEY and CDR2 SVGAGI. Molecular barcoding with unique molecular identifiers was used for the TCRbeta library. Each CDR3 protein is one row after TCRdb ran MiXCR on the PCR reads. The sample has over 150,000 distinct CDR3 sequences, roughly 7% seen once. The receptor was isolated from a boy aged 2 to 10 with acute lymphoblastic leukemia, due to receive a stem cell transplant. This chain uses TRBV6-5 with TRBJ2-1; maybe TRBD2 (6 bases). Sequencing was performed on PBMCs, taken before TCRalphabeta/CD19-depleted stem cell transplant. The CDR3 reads CASNTEGAGQFF. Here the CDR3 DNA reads TGTGCCAGCAACACGGAGGGAGCGGGGCAGTTCTTC.